This is a list of T cell receptor beta chains from one sample in a study of TIL therapy for anti-PD-1-resistant metastatic lung cancer. Sequencing used immunoSEQ multiplex PCR; TCRdb keeps in-frame clones, though not all of them. The sample contains 40,000 to 55,000 clones, approximately 79% of which appear only once. This material consisted of blood, taken at baseline. The receptors come from a woman aged 30 to 85 with non-small cell lung cancer. Each CDR3 is given with its conserved first and last residue. D genes are given only for firm matches. For some rows the clone size is stated as once, few or many, or as a class when expanded; others skip it.

>TRBV5-6|TRBD1|14|-|TRBJ1-1
CASSGGQLNTEAFF
TGTGCCAGCAGCGGGGGACAGCTGAACACTGAAGCTTTCTTT
>TRBV2|-|14|-|TRBJ2-4
CASSGRDSLNIQYF
TGTGCCAGCAGTGGGCGGGACAGCCTAAACATTCAGTACTTC
>TRBV5-1|-|16|-|TRBJ2-1
CASSSYRDRGYNEQFF
TGCGCCAGCAGCTCATACCGGGACCGAGGATACAATGAGCAGTTCTTC
>TRBV29-1|-|12|-|TRBJ1-1
CSVIPGNTEAFF
TGCAGCGTTATACCAGGGAACACTGAAGCTTTCTTT
>TRBV14|-|16|-|TRBJ2-7
CASSQGSQISSYEQYF
TGTGCCAGCAGCCAAGGATCACAGATCAGCTCCTACGAGCAGTACTTC
>TRBV4-2|-|22|-|TRBJ2-1
CASSPNPHLWSGTEFSYNEQFF
TGTGCCAGCAGCCCGAACCCCCACCTTTGGTCCGGGACTGAATTTTCCTACAATGAGCAGTTCTTC
>TRBV11-1|TRBD1|16|-|TRBJ2-3
CASSSRDRGFTDTQYF
TGTGCCAGCAGCTCCCGGGACAGGGGTTTCACAGATACGCAGTATTTT
>TRBV11-2|-|13|-|TRBJ1-3
CASSLSPGNTIYF
TGTGCCAGCAGCTTATCCCCCGGAAACACCATATATTTT
>TRBV28|TRBD2|14|-|TRBJ2-5
CASTGTTFQETQYF
TGTGCCAGCACTGGGACTACATTCCAAGAGACCCAGTACTTC
>TRBV6-5|TRBD2|15|-|TRBJ2-7
CASSYSLAGGHEQYF
TGTGCCAGCAGTTATAGCCTAGCGGGGGGCCACGAGCAGTACTTC
>TRBV5-1|-|13|-|TRBJ2-3
CASSLAGTDTQYF
TGCGCCAGCAGCTTGGCCGGTACAGATACGCAGTATTTT
>TRBV4-1|TRBD1|14|few|TRBJ1-4
CASSLTGGNEKLFF
TGCGCCAGCAGCCTGACAGGGGGCAATGAAAAACTGTTTTTT
>TRBV9|-|16|few|TRBJ1-3
CASSVAYRSSGNTIYF
TGTGCCAGCAGCGTAGCTTACAGGTCCTCTGGAAACACCATATATTTT
>TRBV29-1|-|14|-|TRBJ1-1
CSVIRQVRNTEAFF
TGCAGCGTGATAAGACAGGTGAGGAACACTGAAGCTTTCTTT
>TRBV10-3|-|11|-|TRBJ2-3
CAIQGEDTQYF
TGTGCCATCCAAGGGGAAGATACGCAGTATTTT
>TRBV28|TRBD1|13|-|TRBJ1-1
CASSLDRDSEAFF
TGTGCCAGCAGTCTCGACAGGGATTCTGAAGCTTTCTTT
>TRBV7-9|TRBD1|14|-|TRBJ2-5
CASNGQGSGETQYF
TGTGCCAGCAATGGACAGGGGTCGGGAGAGACCCAGTACTTC